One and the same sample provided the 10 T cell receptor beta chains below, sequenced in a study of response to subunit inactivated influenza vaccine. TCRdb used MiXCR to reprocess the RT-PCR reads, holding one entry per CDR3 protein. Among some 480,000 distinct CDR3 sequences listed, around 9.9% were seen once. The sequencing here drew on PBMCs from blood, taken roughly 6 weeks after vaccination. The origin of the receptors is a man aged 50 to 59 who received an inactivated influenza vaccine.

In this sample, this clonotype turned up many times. Written as DNA, the CDR3 is TGCAGTGCTAGGCCCCTCCGGACAGGGTCCATCTACGAGCAGTACTTC. Protein product: CSARPLRTGSIYEQYF. The chain uses TRBV20-1 and TRBJ2-7; 8 bases agree with TRBD1. Trimming took 3 bases from V and 3 from J; bases not matched to a gene: 13. The CDR3 is made up of 16 amino acids. Per the germline V gene, CDR1 is DFQATT and CDR2 is SNEGSKA (reference sequence).

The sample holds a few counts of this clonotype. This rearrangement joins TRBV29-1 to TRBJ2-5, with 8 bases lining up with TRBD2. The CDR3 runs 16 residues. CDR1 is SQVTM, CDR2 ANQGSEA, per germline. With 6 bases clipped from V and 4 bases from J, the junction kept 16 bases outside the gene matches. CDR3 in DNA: TGCAGCGTGACCTCCTCCGGGAGGGCCCATGGAGAGACCCAGTACTTC. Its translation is CSVTSSGRAHGETQYF.

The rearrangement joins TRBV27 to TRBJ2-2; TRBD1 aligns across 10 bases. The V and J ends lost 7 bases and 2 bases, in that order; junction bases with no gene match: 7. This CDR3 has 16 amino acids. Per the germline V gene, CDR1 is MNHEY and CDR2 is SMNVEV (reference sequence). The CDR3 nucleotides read TGTGCCAGCAACCTCGGGACAGGGGACAACACCGGGGAGCTGTTTTTT. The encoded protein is CASNLGTGDNTGELFF.

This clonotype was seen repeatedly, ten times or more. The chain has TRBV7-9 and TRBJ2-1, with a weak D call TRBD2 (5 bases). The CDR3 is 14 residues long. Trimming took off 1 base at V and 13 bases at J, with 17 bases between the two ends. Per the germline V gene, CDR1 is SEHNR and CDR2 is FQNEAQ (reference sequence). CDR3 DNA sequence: TGTGCCAGCAGCTTAGGGGCTAGCCGGAACCCCCAGTTCTTC. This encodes CASSLGASRNPQFF.

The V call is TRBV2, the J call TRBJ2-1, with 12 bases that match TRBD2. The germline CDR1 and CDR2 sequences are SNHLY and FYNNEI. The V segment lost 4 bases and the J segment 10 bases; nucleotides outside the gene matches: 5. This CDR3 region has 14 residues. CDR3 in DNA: TGTGCCAGCAGTGGGCTAGCGGGAGGGGAGGAGCAGTTCTTC. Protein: CASSGLAGGEEQFF.

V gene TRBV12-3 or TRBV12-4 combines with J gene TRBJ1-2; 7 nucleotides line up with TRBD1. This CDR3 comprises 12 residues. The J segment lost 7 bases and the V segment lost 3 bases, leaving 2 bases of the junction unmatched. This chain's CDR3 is CASSFSGGGYTF. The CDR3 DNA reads TGTGCCAGCAGTTTTTCAGGGGGTGGCTACACCTTC.

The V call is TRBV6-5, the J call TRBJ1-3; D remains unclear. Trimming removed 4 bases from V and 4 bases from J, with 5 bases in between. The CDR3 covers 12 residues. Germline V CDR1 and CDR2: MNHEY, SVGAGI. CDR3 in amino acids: CASSSTGNTIYF. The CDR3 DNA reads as TGTGCCAGCAGTTCTACGGGAAACACCATATATTTT.

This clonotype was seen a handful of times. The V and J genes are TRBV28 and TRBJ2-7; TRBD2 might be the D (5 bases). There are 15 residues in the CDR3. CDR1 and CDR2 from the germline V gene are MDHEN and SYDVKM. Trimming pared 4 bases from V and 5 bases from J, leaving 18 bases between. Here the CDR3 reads CASSSSSSGIHEQYF. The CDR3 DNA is TGTGCCAGCAGTTCCTCCTCGTCCGGGATCCACGAGCAGTACTTC.

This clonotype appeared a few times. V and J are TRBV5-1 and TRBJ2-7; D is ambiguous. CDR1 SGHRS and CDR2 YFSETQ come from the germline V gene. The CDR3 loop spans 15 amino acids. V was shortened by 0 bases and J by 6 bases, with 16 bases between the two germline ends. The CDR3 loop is CASSLEGRMGSEQYF. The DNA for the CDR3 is TGCGCCAGCAGCTTGGAGGGTAGAATGGGCTCCGAGCAGTACTTC.

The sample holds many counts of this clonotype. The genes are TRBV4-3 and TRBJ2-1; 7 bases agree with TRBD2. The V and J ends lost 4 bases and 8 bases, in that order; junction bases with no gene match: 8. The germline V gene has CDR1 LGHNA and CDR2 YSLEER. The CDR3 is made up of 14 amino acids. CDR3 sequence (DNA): TGCGCCAGCAGCCTCACTGGACTAGACGATGAGCAGTTCTTC. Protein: CASSLTGLDDEQFF.